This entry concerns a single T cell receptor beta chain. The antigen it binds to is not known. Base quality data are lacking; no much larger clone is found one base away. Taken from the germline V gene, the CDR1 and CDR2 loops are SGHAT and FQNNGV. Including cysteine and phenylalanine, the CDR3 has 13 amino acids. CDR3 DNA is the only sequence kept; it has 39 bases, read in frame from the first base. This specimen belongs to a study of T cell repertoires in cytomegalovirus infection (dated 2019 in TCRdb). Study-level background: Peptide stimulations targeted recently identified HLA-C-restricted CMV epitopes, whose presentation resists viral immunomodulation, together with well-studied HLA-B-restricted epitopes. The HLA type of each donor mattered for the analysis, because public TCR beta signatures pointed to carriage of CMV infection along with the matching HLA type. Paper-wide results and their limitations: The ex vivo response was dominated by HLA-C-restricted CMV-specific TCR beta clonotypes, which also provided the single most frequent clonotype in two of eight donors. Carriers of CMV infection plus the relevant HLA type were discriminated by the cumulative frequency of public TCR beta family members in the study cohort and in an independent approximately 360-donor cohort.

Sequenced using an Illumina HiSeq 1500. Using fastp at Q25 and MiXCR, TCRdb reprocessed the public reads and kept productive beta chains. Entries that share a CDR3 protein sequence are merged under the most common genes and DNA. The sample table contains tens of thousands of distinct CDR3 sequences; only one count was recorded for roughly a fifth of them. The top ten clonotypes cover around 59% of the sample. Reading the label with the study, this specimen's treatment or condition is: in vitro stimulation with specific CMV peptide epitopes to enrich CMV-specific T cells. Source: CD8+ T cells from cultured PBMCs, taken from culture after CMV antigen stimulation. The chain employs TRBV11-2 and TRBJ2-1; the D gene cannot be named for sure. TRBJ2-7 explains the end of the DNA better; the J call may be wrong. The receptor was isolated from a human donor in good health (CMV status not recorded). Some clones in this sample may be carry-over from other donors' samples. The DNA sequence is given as TGTGCCAGCAGCTCAAGTAGGAACTACGAGCAGTACTTC. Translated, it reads CASSSSRNYEQYF.